These T cell receptor beta chains were read from a single sample in a study of blood T cell repertoires in COVID-19. Sequencing was performed with immunoSEQ multiplex PCR; in TCRdb, only in-frame clones are kept and a portion is missing. The data show about 60,000 clones, with approximately 80% seen just once and around 9.6% held by the top ten. Sequencing was performed on peripheral blood. The receptors here all came from a man between 45 and 60 years old with COVID-19, enrolled during active disease. The CDR3 runs from the conserved cysteine through the conserved F or W. The order of the fields is clone size, V gene, J gene, D gene, CDR3 length, CDR3 DNA, CDR3 protein. D genes are given only for firm matches. Not all rows give a size; the values are once, few, many and, for expanded clones, a class.

clone_size: .
v_call: TRBV11-1
j_call: TRBJ1-4
d_call: .
cdr3_length: 14
cdr3_nt: TGTGCCAGCAGCCTTGGGGCAGCCGCGGAAAAACTGTTTTTT
cdr3_aa: CASSLGAAAEKLFF

clone_size: .
v_call: TRBV19
j_call: TRBJ1-1
d_call: TRBD1
cdr3_length: 12
cdr3_nt: TGTGCCAGTAGCCACAGGGGCAATTGGGCTTTCTTT
cdr3_aa: CASSHRGNWAFF

clone_size: .
v_call: TRBV6-4
j_call: TRBJ1-6
d_call: .
cdr3_length: 14
cdr3_nt: TGTGCCAGCAGTGAGGAGACAGCCAATTCACCCCTCCACTTT
cdr3_aa: CASSEETANSPLHF

clone_size: .
v_call: TRBV19
j_call: TRBJ1-4
d_call: .
cdr3_length: 15
cdr3_nt: TGTGCCAGTAGAACGCTGGGCTCGGCTAATGAAAAACTGTTTTTT
cdr3_aa: CASRTLGSANEKLFF

clone_size: .
v_call: TRBV27
j_call: TRBJ2-7
d_call: TRBD1
cdr3_length: 17
cdr3_nt: TGTGCCAGCAGTTTATCGGGAAAGGGGGCAACGAACTACGAGCAGTACTTC
cdr3_aa: CASSLSGKGATNYEQYF

clone_size: .
v_call: TRBV19
j_call: TRBJ2-1
d_call: TRBD2
cdr3_length: 16
cdr3_nt: TGTGCCAGTAGTATAGCTAGCGGGAGGTCCCGCAATGAGCAGTTCTTC
cdr3_aa: CASSIASGRSRNEQFF

clone_size: .
v_call: TRBV7-8
j_call: TRBJ2-7
d_call: .
cdr3_length: 14
cdr3_nt: TGTGCCAGCAGCTTATATGACAGCTCCTACGAGCAGTACTTC
cdr3_aa: CASSLYDSSYEQYF

clone_size: .
v_call: TRBV7-9
j_call: TRBJ2-1
d_call: TRBD2
cdr3_length: 16
cdr3_nt: TGTGCCAGCAGCTTAGAGGCGGGAGAGATCTACAATGAGCAGTTCTTC
cdr3_aa: CASSLEAGEIYNEQFF

clone_size: .
v_call: TRBV10-2
j_call: TRBJ1-1
d_call: .
cdr3_length: 13
cdr3_nt: TGCGCCAGCCGACAGAACATGAACACTGAAGCTTTCTTT
cdr3_aa: CASRQNMNTEAFF

clone_size: .
v_call: TRBV27
j_call: TRBJ2-2
d_call: .
cdr3_length: 12
cdr3_nt: TGTGCCAGCAGTTATGTTCGCGGGGAGCTGTTTTTT
cdr3_aa: CASSYVRGELFF

clone_size: .
v_call: TRBV7-9
j_call: TRBJ2-7
d_call: .
cdr3_length: 13
cdr3_nt: TGTGCCAGCAGCTTAGCAGGGAGCTACGAGCAGTACTTC
cdr3_aa: CASSLAGSYEQYF

clone_size: once
v_call: TRBV6-2/TRBV6-3
j_call: TRBJ2-5
d_call: .
cdr3_length: 13
cdr3_nt: TGTGCCAGCAGTTATTATATCCAGGGGACCCAGTACTTC
cdr3_aa: CASSYYIQGTQYF

clone_size: few
v_call: TRBV30
j_call: TRBJ1-5
d_call: .
cdr3_length: 15
cdr3_nt: TGTGCCTGGAGCAGGGGTTCCGATAGCAATCAGCCCCAGCATTTT
cdr3_aa: CAWSRGSDSNQPQHF

clone_size: few
v_call: TRBV2
j_call: TRBJ2-1
d_call: .
cdr3_length: 14
cdr3_nt: TGTGCCAGCAGTAAGGAGACCGTAAGCGATGAGCAGTTCTTC
cdr3_aa: CASSKETVSDEQFF

clone_size: .
v_call: TRBV6-5
j_call: TRBJ1-4
d_call: .
cdr3_length: 15
cdr3_nt: TGTGCCAGCAGTTACGAGGCAGGGGATATGGAAAAACTGTTTTTT
cdr3_aa: CASSYEAGDMEKLFF

clone_size: .
v_call: TRBV6-5
j_call: TRBJ2-1
d_call: .
cdr3_length: 15
cdr3_nt: TGTGCCAGCAAAGGCGGGGTGAGCTCCTACAATGAGCAGTTCTTC
cdr3_aa: CASKGGVSSYNEQFF

clone_size: .
v_call: TRBV12-3/TRBV12-4
j_call: TRBJ1-4
d_call: TRBD1
cdr3_length: 12
cdr3_nt: TGTGCCAGCAGACGACAGGGAGAAAAACTGTTTTTT
cdr3_aa: CASRRQGEKLFF

clone_size: .
v_call: TRBV18
j_call: TRBJ2-7
d_call: .
cdr3_length: 14
cdr3_nt: TGTGCCAGCTCACCAAGTGAGCGGCGTTACGAGCAGTACTTC
cdr3_aa: CASSPSERRYEQYF

clone_size: .
v_call: TRBV27
j_call: TRBJ2-3
d_call: .
cdr3_length: 13
cdr3_nt: TGTGCCAGCAGGGCAGGGGGCACAGATACGCAGTATTTT
cdr3_aa: CASRAGGTDTQYF

clone_size: .
v_call: TRBV2
j_call: TRBJ2-7
d_call: TRBD1
cdr3_length: 14
cdr3_nt: TGTGCCAGCAGTAAAGACAGGGGGCGTAGCGAGCAGTACTTC
cdr3_aa: CASSKDRGRSEQYF

clone_size: .
v_call: TRBV28
j_call: TRBJ1-2
d_call: TRBD1
cdr3_length: 14
cdr3_nt: TGTGCCAGCAGTTTAATGGGACAGCCTTATGGCTACACCTTC
cdr3_aa: CASSLMGQPYGYTF

clone_size: .
v_call: TRBV7-9
j_call: TRBJ2-1
d_call: TRBD2
cdr3_length: 15
cdr3_nt: TGTGCCAGCAGCTTGCGCCGGGACTACAACAATGAGCAGTTCTTC
cdr3_aa: CASSLRRDYNNEQFF

clone_size: .
v_call: TRBV28
j_call: TRBJ1-2
d_call: .
cdr3_length: 14
cdr3_nt: TGTGCCAGCAGTTCAGCAGGGTCTGACTATGGCTACACCTTC
cdr3_aa: CASSSAGSDYGYTF

clone_size: .
v_call: TRBV7-9
j_call: TRBJ2-6
d_call: .
cdr3_length: 16
cdr3_nt: TGTGCCAGCAGCTTAGCGCTTCAGACTGGGGCCAACGTCCTGACTTTC
cdr3_aa: CASSLALQTGANVLTF

clone_size: .
v_call: TRBV24-1
j_call: TRBJ1-4
d_call: .
cdr3_length: 14
cdr3_nt: TGTGCCACCAGTGATTCGTCGAGGGCTGAAAAACTGTTTTTT
cdr3_aa: CATSDSSRAEKLFF

clone_size: .
v_call: TRBV7-2
j_call: TRBJ2-5
d_call: TRBD2
cdr3_length: 14
cdr3_nt: TGTGCCAGCAGCTTAGGGAGCGGGACAGAGACCCAGTACTTC
cdr3_aa: CASSLGSGTETQYF

clone_size: .
v_call: TRBV5-1
j_call: TRBJ2-1
d_call: TRBD2
cdr3_length: 15
cdr3_nt: TGCGCCAGCAGCTTGCGGCTAGCGGGAGTCAATGAGCAGTTCTTC
cdr3_aa: CASSLRLAGVNEQFF

clone_size: .
v_call: TRBV6-5
j_call: TRBJ2-7
d_call: TRBD1
cdr3_length: 14
cdr3_nt: TGTGCCAGCAGTTTCGACAGGGGGAGGGGGGAGCAGTACTTC
cdr3_aa: CASSFDRGRGEQYF

clone_size: .
v_call: TRBV5-4
j_call: TRBJ2-2
d_call: .
cdr3_length: 16
cdr3_nt: TGTGCCAGCAGCTTGATTGGGACAATGAACACCGGGGAGCTGTTTTTT
cdr3_aa: CASSLIGTMNTGELFF

clone_size: .
v_call: TRBV4-1
j_call: TRBJ2-3
d_call: .
cdr3_length: 18
cdr3_nt: TGCGCCAGCAGCCCACTAGACGGGATCTCGCAAAACACAGATACGCAGTATTTT
cdr3_aa: CASSPLDGISQNTDTQYF